The clone carrying this T cell receptor (beta chain) was counted many times. Its antigen is unknown. TCR alpha and TCR beta cDNA libraries carrying sample barcodes and UMIs came from 5'RACE with constant-segment primers. TCRdb re-derived calls from the 5' RACE reads in MiXCR, one entry per CDR3 protein. The sample contains approximately 350,000 distinct CDR3 sequences, about an eighth of which appear only once. With 5 bases removed from V and 7 bases from J, the gap between germline ends came to 9 bases. The CDR3 is 12 residues long. Germline-derived CDR1 and CDR2 are SGHAT and FQNNGV. This entry is derived from a study of T-cell memory formation after mild COVID-19. The wider study: TCR clusters mostly belonged to single donors. Study results and limitations: Most CD4+ clones that shrank were in CM and EM, while CD8+ ones turned up in EMRA.

The sequence was obtained from a man aged 18 to 35 who had mild COVID-19 (a few samples of this study predate the infection). Cell type and time point are not known. The V gene is TRBV11-2, the J gene TRBJ1-5; D may be TRBD1 (6 bases). Sequenced: PBMCs or a T cell subset sorted from them (not recorded which). The CDR3 reads CASSQDRQPQHF. In nucleotides, the CDR3 is TGTGCCAGCAGCCAAGACAGGCAGCCCCAGCATTTT.